The text below deals with one TCR beta chain. Its antigen is currently unknown. The data were obtained in a study of post-analysis software for immune sequencing data. Study observations and caveats: Under F measure analysis, samples from one preparation batch co-clustered strongly.

Included in the TCR beta cDNA libraries were unique molecular identifiers. TCRdb re-called the PCR reads with MiXCR, one entry per CDR3 protein. The top ten hold 25% to 35% of the sample, which has 150,000 to 200,000 distinct CDR3 sequences, around 36% seen once. Sequencing was performed on blood, taken after autologous hematopoietic stem cell transplantation. The clonotype originates from a girl aged 10 to 17 with multiple sclerosis.

CDR3: CASSSGLAGRADTQYF. DNA of the CDR3: TGTGCCAGCAGTTCTGGACTAGCGGGACGCGCAGATACGCAGTATTTT. The chain combines TRBV28 with TRBJ2-3, with 12 bases that match TRBD2. Germline V gene sequence: CDR1 MDHEN, CDR2 SYDVKM. The ends lost 4 bases at V and 4 bases at J; junction bases unmatched: 6. This CDR3 is built from 16 residues. The full variable domain, with the rest looked up from reference TRBV28 and TRBJ2-3, is DVKVTQSSRYLVKRTGEKVFLECVQDMDHENMFWYRQDPGLGLRLIYFSYDVKMKEKGDIPEGYSVSREKKERFSLILESASTNQTSMYLCASSSGLAGRADTQYFGPGTRLTVL.